This T cell receptor (beta chain) originates from a study of control samples from healthy donors and cancer patients. The CDR3 has 11 residues. V was shortened by 0 bases and J by 7 bases, with 4 bases between the two germline ends. Per germline, CDR1 SGHDT and CDR2 YYEEEE. TCRdb keeps only in-frame clones here, not all; method: immunoSEQ multiplex PCR. The table includes 15,000 to 18,000 clones, 87% detected once. J is TRBJ1-2 and V is TRBV5-6; D unclear. The receptor was derived from a woman between 70 and 85 years old with colorectal cancer. Sequenced sample: PBMCs. The DNA for the CDR3 is TGTGCCAGCAGCTTGGGAGTTGGCTACACCTTC. Residues: CASSLGVGYTF. The whole variable domain, remainder taken from reference TRBV5-6 and TRBJ1-2, is DAGVTQSPTHLIKTRGQQVTLRCSPKSGHDTVSWYQQALGQGPQFIFQYYEEEERQRGNFPDRFSGHQFPNYSSELNVNALLLGDSALYLCASSLGVGYTFGSGTRLTVV.